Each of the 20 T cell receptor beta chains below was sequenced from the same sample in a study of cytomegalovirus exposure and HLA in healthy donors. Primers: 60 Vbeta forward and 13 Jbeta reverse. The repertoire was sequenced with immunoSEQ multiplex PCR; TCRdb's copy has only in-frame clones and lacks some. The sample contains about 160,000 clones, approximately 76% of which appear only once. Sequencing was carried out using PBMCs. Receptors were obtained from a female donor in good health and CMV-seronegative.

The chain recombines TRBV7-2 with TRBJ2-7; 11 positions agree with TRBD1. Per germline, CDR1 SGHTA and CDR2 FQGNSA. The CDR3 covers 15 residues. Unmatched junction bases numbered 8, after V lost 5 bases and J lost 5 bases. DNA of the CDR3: TGTGCCAGCAGCGCCAGGGACAGGGGGAAGCACGAGCAGTACTTC. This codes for CASSARDRGKHEQYF.

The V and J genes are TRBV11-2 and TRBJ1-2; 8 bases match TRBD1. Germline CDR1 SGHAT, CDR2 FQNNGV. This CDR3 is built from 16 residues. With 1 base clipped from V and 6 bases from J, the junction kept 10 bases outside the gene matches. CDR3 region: CASSLVRVTGDDGYTF. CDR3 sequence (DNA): TGTGCCAGCAGCTTAGTAAGGGTGACAGGGGATGATGGCTACACCTTC. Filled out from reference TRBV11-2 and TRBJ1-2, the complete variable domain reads EAGVAQSPRYKIIEKRQSVAFWCNPISGHATLYWYQQILGQGPKLLIQFQNNGVVDDSQLPKDRFSAERLKGVDSTLKIQPAKLEDSAVYLCASSLVRVTGDDGYTFGSGTRLTVV.

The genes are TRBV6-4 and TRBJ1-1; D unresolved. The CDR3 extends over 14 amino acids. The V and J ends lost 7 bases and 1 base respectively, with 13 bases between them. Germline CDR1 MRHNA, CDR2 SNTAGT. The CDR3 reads CASKQSQANTEAFF. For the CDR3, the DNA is TGTGCCAGCAAGCAGAGTCAGGCGAACACTGAAGCTTTCTTT.

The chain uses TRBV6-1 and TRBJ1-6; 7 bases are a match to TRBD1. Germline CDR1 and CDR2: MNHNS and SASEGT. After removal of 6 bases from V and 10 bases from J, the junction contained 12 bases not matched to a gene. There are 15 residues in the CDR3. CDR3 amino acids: CASRPYRGISSPLHF. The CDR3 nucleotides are TGTGCCAGCAGACCCTACAGGGGTATTAGCTCACCCCTCCACTTT.

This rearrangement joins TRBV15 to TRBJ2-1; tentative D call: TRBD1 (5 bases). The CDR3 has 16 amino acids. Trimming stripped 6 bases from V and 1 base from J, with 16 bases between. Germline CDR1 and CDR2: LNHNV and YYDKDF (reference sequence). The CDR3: CATSPARQFSYNEQFF. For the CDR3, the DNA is TGTGCCACCAGTCCGGCGCGACAGTTTTCCTACAATGAGCAGTTCTTC.

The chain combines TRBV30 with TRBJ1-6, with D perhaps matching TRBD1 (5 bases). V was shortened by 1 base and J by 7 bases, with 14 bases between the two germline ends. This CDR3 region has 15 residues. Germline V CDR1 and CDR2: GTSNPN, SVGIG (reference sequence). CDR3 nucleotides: TGTGCCTGGAGTGAGAGGGGAGGTAGAAATTCACCCCTCCACTTT. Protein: CAWSERGGRNSPLHF.

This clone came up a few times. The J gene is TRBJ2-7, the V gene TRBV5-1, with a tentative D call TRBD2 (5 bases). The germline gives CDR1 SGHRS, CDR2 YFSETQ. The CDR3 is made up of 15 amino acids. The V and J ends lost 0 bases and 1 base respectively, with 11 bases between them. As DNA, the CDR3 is TGCGCCAGCAGCTTGGGACTAAGCGATTCCTACGAGCAGTACTTC. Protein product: CASSLGLSDSYEQYF.

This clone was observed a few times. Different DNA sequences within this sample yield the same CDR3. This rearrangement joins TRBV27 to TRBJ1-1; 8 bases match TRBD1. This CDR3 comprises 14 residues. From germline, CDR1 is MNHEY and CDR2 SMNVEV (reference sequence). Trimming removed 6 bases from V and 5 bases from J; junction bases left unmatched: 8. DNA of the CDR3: TGTGCCAGCAGCCTGCAGGGGGCAAGGACTGAAGCTTTCTTT. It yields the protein CASSLQGARTEAFF.

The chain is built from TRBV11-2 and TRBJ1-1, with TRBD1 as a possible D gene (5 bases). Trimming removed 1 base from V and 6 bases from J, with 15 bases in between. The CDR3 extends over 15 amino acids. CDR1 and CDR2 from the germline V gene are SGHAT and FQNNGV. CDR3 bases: TGTGCCAGCAGCTTAGTTTCATCTGGGGGGGCTGAAGCTTTCTTT. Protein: CASSLVSSGGAEAFF.

CDR3 region: CASSFGGRGRSNQPQHF. DNA for the CDR3: TGTGCCAGCAGCTTCGGAGGCAGGGGCAGGAGCAATCAGCCCCAGCATTTT. This chain uses TRBV5-6 with TRBJ1-5; weak D call: TRBD1 (6 bases). V lost 2 bases and J lost 1, with 16 bases in between. This CDR3 spans 17 amino acids. The germline V gene encodes CDR1 SGHDT and CDR2 YYEEEE.

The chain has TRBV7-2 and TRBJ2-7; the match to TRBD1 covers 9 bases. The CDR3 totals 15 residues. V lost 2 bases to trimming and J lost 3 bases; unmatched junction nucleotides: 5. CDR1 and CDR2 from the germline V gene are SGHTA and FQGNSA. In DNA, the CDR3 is TGTGCCAGCAGCTTATCCGGGACAGGGAGCTACGAGCAGTACTTC. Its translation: CASSLSGTGSYEQYF.

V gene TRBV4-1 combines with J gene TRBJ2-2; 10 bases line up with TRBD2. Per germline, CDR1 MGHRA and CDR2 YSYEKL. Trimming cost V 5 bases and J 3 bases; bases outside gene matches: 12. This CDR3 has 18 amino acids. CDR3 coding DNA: TGCGCCAGCAGCATCCTTCTAGCGGGGGCGGGGGACACCGGGGAGCTGTTTTTT. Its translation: CASSILLAGAGDTGELFF.

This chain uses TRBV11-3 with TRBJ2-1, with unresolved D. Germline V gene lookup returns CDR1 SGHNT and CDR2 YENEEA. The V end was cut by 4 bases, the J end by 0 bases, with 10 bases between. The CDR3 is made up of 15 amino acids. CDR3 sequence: CASSSFPSSYNEQFF. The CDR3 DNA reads TGTGCCAGCAGCTCTTTCCCCAGCTCCTACAATGAGCAGTTCTTC.

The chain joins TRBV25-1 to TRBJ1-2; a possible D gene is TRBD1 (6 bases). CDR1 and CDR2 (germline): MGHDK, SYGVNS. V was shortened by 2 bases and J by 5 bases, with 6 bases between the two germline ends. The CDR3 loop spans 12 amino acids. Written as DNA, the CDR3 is TGTGCCAGCAGTGAAACAGGGTATGGCTACACCTTC. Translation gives CASSETGYGYTF.

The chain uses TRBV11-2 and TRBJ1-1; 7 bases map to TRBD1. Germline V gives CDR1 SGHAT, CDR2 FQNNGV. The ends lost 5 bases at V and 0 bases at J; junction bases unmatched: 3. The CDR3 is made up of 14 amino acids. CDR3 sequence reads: CASSPGGMNTEAFF. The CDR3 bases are TGTGCCAGCAGCCCAGGGGGGATGAACACTGAAGCTTTCTTT.

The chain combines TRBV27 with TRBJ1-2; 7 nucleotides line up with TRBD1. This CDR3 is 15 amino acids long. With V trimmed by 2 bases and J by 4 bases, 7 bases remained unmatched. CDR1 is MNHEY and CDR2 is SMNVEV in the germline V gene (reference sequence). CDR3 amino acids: CASSLRGGAGYGYTF. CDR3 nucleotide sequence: TGTGCCAGCAGTTTAAGAGGGGGCGCAGGCTATGGCTACACCTTC.

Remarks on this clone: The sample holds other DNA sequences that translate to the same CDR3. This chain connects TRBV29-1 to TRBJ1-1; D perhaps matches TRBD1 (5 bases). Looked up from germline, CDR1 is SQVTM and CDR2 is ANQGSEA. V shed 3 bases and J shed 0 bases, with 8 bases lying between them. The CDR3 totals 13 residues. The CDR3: CSVEGLMNTEAFF. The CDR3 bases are TGCAGCGTTGAGGGACTTATGAACACTGAAGCTTTCTTT.

In DNA, the CDR3 is TGTGCCAGCAGTGGCGGGGCCGCCGACGAGCAGTACTTC. Translating gives CASSGGAADEQYF. V usage is TRBV2 and J usage is TRBJ2-7; possible D gene TRBD2, 6 bases. Per the germline V gene, CDR1 is SNHLY and CDR2 is FYNNEI. Trimming shortened V by 4 bases and J by 5 bases, and 12 bases separated the two germline ends. The CDR3 spans 13 residues.

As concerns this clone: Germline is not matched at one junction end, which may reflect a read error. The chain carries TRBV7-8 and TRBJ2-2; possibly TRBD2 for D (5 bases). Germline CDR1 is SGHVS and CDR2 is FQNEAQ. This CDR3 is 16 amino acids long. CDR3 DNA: TGTGCCAGCAGCTCACAAGGCGCCTCGAACACCGGGGAGCCGTTTTTT. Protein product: CASSSQGASNTGEPFF.

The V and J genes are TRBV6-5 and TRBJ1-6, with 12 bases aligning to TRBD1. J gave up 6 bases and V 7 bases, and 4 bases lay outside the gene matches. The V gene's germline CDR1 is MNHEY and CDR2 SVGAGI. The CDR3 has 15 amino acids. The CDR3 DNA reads TGTGCCAGCAATAAGGGACAGGGGGCTAATTCACCCCTCCACTTT. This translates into CASNKGQGANSPLHF.